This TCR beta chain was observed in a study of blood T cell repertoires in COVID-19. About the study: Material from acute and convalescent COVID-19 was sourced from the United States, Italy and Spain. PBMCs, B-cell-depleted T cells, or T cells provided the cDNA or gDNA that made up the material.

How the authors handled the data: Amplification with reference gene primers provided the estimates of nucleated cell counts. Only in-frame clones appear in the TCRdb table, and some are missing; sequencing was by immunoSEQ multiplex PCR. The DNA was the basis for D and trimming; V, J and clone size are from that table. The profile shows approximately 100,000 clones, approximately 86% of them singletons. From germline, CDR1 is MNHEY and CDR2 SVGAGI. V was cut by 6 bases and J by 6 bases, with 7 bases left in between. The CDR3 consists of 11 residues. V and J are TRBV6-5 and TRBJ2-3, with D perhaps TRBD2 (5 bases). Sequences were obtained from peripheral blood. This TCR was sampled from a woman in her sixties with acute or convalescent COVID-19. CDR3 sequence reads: CASRLGDTQYF. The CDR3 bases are TGTGCCAGCAGACTAGGTGATACGCAGTATTTT.